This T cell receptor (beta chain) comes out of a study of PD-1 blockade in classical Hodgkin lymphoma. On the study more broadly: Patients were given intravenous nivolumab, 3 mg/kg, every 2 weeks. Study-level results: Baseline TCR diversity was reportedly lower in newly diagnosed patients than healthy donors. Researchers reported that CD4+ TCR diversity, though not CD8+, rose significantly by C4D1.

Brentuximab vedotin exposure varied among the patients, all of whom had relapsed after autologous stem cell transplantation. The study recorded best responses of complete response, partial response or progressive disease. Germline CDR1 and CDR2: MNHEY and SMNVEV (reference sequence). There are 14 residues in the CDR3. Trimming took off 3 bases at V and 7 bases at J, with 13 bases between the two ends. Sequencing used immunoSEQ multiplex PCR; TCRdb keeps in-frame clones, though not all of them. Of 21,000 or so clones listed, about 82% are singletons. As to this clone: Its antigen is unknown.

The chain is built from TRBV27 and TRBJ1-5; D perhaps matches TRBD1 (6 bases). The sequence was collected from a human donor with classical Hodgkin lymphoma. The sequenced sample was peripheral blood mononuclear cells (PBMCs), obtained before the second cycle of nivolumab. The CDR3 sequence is CASSFGTSRQPQHF. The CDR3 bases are TGTGCCAGCAGTTTCGGGACATCCCGGCAGCCCCAGCATTTT.